These 27 T cell receptor beta chains were all obtained from the same sample, sequenced in a study. TCRdb reprocessed the RT-PCR reads with MiXCR, giving one entry per CDR3 protein. The table has almost 700,000 distinct CDR3 sequences, 14% seen once. The sequencing input was memory CD4+ T cells from blood. All receptors come from a female donor in good health, serving as a healthy control.

This clonotype was found a few times. The chain employs TRBV20-1 and TRBJ1-5; D not resolved. The CDR3 has 16 amino acids. Trimming shortened V by 6 bases and J by 5 bases, and 23 bases separated the two germline ends. Germline CDR1 is DFQATT and CDR2 is SNEGSKA (reference sequence). The DNA for the CDR3 is TGCAGTGCCCACGAACCGGTCGGGTCACAAGATCAGCCCCAGCATTTT. Its translation is CSAHEPVGSQDQPQHF.

The J gene is TRBJ2-6, the V gene TRBV27; 7 positions match TRBD2. With 5 bases clipped from V and 0 bases from J, the junction kept 7 bases outside the gene matches. CDR1 and CDR2 (germline): MNHEY, SMNVEV (reference sequence). CDR3 length: 17 amino acids. CDR3 coding DNA: TGTGCCAGCAGTCGGGGGGACGGAGCCTCTGGGGCCAACGTCCTGACTTTC. Amino acids: CASSRGDGASGANVLTF.

DNA of the CDR3: TGTGCCATCAGTCCGGGACAGGGTTATAGCAATCAGCCCCAGCATTTT. Translating it yields CAISPGQGYSNQPQHF. V gene TRBV10-3 combines with J gene TRBJ1-5, with 9 bases matching TRBD1. V was pared by 5 bases and J by 0 bases, with 5 bases of the junction left unmatched. This CDR3 is built from 16 residues. The germline gives CDR1 ENHRY, CDR2 SYGVKD.

This clonotype was counted at least ten times. The chain uses TRBV29-1 and TRBJ2-3, with D possibly being TRBD1 (7 bases). Trimming left V 0 bases short and J 6 bases short, with 16 bases between. The CDR3 contains 15 residues. Germline-derived CDR1 and CDR2 are SQVTM and ANQGSEA. The CDR3 DNA follows: TGCAGCGTTGAAGACCACAGGGGCGGGACGGATACGCAGTATTTT. Encoded protein: CSVEDHRGGTDTQYF.

The chain employs TRBV4-3 and TRBJ1-2; no definite D call. V dropped 1 base and J dropped 4 bases, with 10 bases sitting between them. Germline V CDR1 and CDR2: LGHNA, YSLEER. The CDR3 totals 14 residues. CDR3 in DNA: TGCGCCAGCAGCCAAGCTGGGGTGAGCTATGGCTACACCTTC. It encodes CASSQAGVSYGYTF.

This chain uses TRBV12-3 or TRBV12-4 with TRBJ2-7; TRBD2 matches 7 bases. The J segment lost 5 bases and the V segment lost 2 bases, leaving 12 bases of the junction unmatched. The CDR3 has 16 residues. The CDR3 sequence is CASSLLRGGPPHEQYF. CDR3 nucleotide sequence: TGTGCCAGCAGTTTATTGAGGGGAGGGCCCCCCCACGAGCAGTACTTC.

The chain carries TRBV20-1 and TRBJ2-1; 9 bases align to TRBD2. V shed 2 bases and J 7 bases; nucleotides not matched to a gene: 9. The germline CDR1 and CDR2 sequences are DFQATT and SNEGSKA (reference sequence). The CDR3 contains 15 residues. The CDR3 DNA follows: TGCAGTGCTAGAATTGGAGTAGCGGGAGTTAATGAGCAGTTCTTC. This translates into CSARIGVAGVNEQFF.

This clonotype was found many times. V is TRBV20-1 and J is TRBJ1-5; 9 nucleotides match TRBD1. The CDR3 covers 14 residues. J gave up 6 bases and V 3 bases, and 6 bases lay outside the gene matches. Germline V gene sequence: CDR1 DFQATT, CDR2 SNEGSKA (reference sequence). CDR3 sequence: CSASTGGWGQPQHF. DNA of the CDR3: TGCAGTGCTAGCACAGGGGGCTGGGGTCAGCCCCAGCATTTT.

The sample holds one count of this clonotype. The V and J genes are TRBV15 and TRBJ1-2; TRBD1 might be the D (6 bases). Trimming stripped 2 bases from V and 6 bases from J, with 16 bases between. Germline V CDR1 and CDR2: LNHNV, YYDKDF (reference sequence). This CDR3 contains 15 residues. This CDR3 is CATSRSDRGVHGYTF. For the CDR3, the DNA is TGTGCCACCAGCAGATCCGATAGGGGGGTGCATGGCTACACCTTC.

This clonotype came up many times. V and J are TRBV5-1 and TRBJ2-2; TRBD1 aligns across 8 bases. The CDR3 runs 12 residues. The germline V gene encodes CDR1 SGHRS and CDR2 YFSETQ. V dropped 8 bases and J dropped 4; count of bases not matched to a gene: 1. Here the CDR3 DNA reads TGCGCCAGTGGGACAGGCACCGGGGAGCTGTTTTTT. This sequence encodes CASGTGTGELFF.

This clonotype was detected a few times. The genes are TRBV6-1 and TRBJ1-1; D is unresolved. Looked up from germline, CDR1 is MNHNS and CDR2 is SASEGT. This CDR3 region has 14 residues. The V end was cut by 6 bases, the J end by 1 base, with 12 bases between. The DNA of the CDR3 is TGTGCCAGCAGGTACACTTCAGCGAACACTGAAGCTTTCTTT. Translation: CASRYTSANTEAFF.

A note on this clonotype: A much larger clone lies one base from this, so it may be a read error. The rearrangement links TRBV10-3 to TRBJ2-7; maybe TRBD1 (7 bases). There are 15 residues in the CDR3. Deletions cut 4 bases from V and 2 bases from J, with 15 bases between. Germline CDR1 ENHRY, CDR2 SYGVKD. CDR3 residues: CAISAGADRAYEQYF. The CDR3 nucleotides read TGTGCCATCAGTGCGGGGGCTGACAGGGCCTACGAGCAGTACTTC.

The J gene is TRBJ1-1, the V gene TRBV30; TRBD1 is a possible D gene (6 bases). CDR1 and CDR2 from the germline V gene are GTSNPN and SVGIG (reference sequence). The CDR3 is 14 residues long. V was cut by 0 bases and J by 5 bases, with 13 bases left in between. CDR3: CAWSVRGLGTEAFF. CDR3 nucleotides: TGTGCCTGGAGTGTACGGGGGCTTGGGACTGAAGCTTTCTTT.

This chain connects TRBV6-5 to TRBJ1-3, with D possibly being TRBD1 (6 bases). CDR1 is MNHEY, CDR2 SVGAGI, per germline. Trimming removed 4 bases at V and 1 base at J, with 11 bases between. The CDR3 contains 15 residues. This CDR3 reads CASSSTGLSGNTIYF. CDR3 nucleotide sequence: TGTGCCAGCAGTTCAACAGGGTTATCTGGAAACACCATATATTTT.

The genes are TRBV18 and TRBJ1-1; TRBD1 is a possible D gene (6 bases). Germline V gene data show CDR1 as KGHSH and CDR2 as LQKENI. Trimming cost V 1 base and J 4 bases, with 16 bases left between them. The CDR3 has 16 amino acids. The CDR3 nucleotides are TGTGCCAGCTCACCACAGTACCAGGGGTCAGGCACTGAAGCTTTCTTT. It encodes CASSPQYQGSGTEAFF.

This clonotype was observed many times. The chain combines TRBV29-1 with TRBJ2-7; no firm D call. Per the germline V gene, CDR1 is SQVTM and CDR2 is ANQGSEA. Between the trimmed V and J ends, which lost 5 bases and 2 bases, there was a span of 10 bases. The CDR3 totals 12 residues. The CDR3: CSVRPNPYEQYF. CDR3 nucleotide sequence: TGCAGCGTTCGACCTAACCCCTACGAGCAGTACTTC.

The chain joins TRBV7-2 to TRBJ2-3; D might be TRBD2 (7 bases). This CDR3 is 14 amino acids long. Germline V lookup: CDR1 SGHTA, CDR2 FQGNSA. The V end was cut by 2 bases, the J end by 13 bases, with 19 bases between. Written as DNA, the CDR3 is TGTGCCAGCAGCTTACTCTCGGTGGGGGGGCCGGAGTATTTT. It codes for CASSLLSVGGPEYF.

J is TRBJ1-4 and V is TRBV7-2; D is undetermined. Trimming cost V 4 bases and J 5 bases, with 11 bases left between them. Per the germline V gene, CDR1 is SGHTA and CDR2 is FQGNSA. CDR3 length: 14 amino acids. The CDR3 loop reads CASSYGLTNEKLFF. Written as DNA, the CDR3 is TGTGCCAGCAGCTATGGACTGACGAATGAAAAACTGTTTTTT.

The J gene is TRBJ1-1, the V gene TRBV4-3; 8 nucleotides line up with TRBD1. The CDR3 is 17 amino acids. J gave up 1 base and V 0 bases, and 7 bases lay outside the gene matches. Germline V gene sequence: CDR1 LGHNA, CDR2 YSLEER. The CDR3 nucleotides read TGCGCCAGCAGCCAAGATTTGGGACAGGTCAAGAACACTGAAGCTTTCTTT. Protein sequence: CASSQDLGQVKNTEAFF.

This clonotype was seen ten or more times. The genes are TRBV20-1 and TRBJ2-7; tentatively, D is TRBD1 (6 bases). The CDR3 has 12 amino acids. Germline lookup yields CDR1 DFQATT and CDR2 SNEGSKA (reference sequence). With 6 bases removed from V and 2 bases from J, the gap between germline ends came to 11 bases. The CDR3 loop is CSARQAPYEQYF. The CDR3 DNA reads TGCAGTGCAAGACAGGCCCCCTACGAGCAGTACTTC.

This rearrangement joins TRBV29-1 to TRBJ2-3; the D gene is possibly TRBD2 (6 bases). This CDR3 has 14 residues. The germline gives CDR1 SQVTM, CDR2 ANQGSEA. Between the trimmed V and J ends, which lost 6 bases and 4 bases, there was a span of 17 bases. DNA of the CDR3: TGCAGCGTGAAGGGACTTCAGAGCGCAGATACGCAGTATTTT. It codes for CSVKGLQSADTQYF.

This clonotype was detected a few times. V is TRBV12-3 or TRBV12-4 and J is TRBJ1-2; tentative D call: TRBD1 (5 bases). This CDR3 comprises 14 residues. V lost 1 base, J lost 4 bases, and 10 bases lay in between. This CDR3 is CASSLDGGRYGYTF. CDR3 DNA: TGTGCCAGCAGTTTAGATGGGGGACGCTATGGCTACACCTTC.

This clonotype was recorded at least ten times. J is TRBJ2-1 and V is TRBV4-3, with D perhaps TRBD1 (5 bases). The germline V gene has CDR1 LGHNA and CDR2 YSLEER. The V end lost 1 base, the J end lost 0 bases, and 13 bases lay between the germline ends. This CDR3 has 17 residues. CDR3 protein: CASSQGTYDSSYNEQFF. The CDR3 bases are TGCGCCAGCAGCCAAGGGACATATGATAGCTCCTACAATGAGCAGTTCTTC.

This clonotype was found a few times. CDR3 amino acids: CSAKPSGSYEQYF. The CDR3 coding sequence is TGCAGTGCTAAGCCCTCAGGGTCCTACGAGCAGTACTTC. The chain carries TRBV20-1 and TRBJ2-7, with D perhaps TRBD1 (5 bases). This CDR3 contains 13 residues. The germline V gene has CDR1 DFQATT and CDR2 SNEGSKA (reference sequence). The V end was cut by 4 bases, the J end by 1 base, with 11 bases between.

This clonotype has just a few counts. The chain combines TRBV5-1 with TRBJ2-7; D call uncertain. This CDR3 is built from 13 residues. The germline gives CDR1 SGHRS, CDR2 YFSETQ. The germline V and J ends were trimmed by 1 base and 4 bases, with 9 bases remaining between them. The chain's CDR3 is CASSLTVKYEQYF. In nucleotides, the CDR3 is TGCGCCAGCAGCTTGACGGTCAAGTACGAGCAGTACTTC.

The gene calls are TRBV27 and TRBJ2-7; 12 bases align to TRBD2. Germline lookup yields CDR1 MNHEY and CDR2 SMNVEV (reference sequence). After removal of 6 bases from V and 5 bases from J, the junction contained 14 bases not matched to a gene. This CDR3 region has 17 residues. The CDR3 is CASRPSLAGGNRDEQYF. CDR3 coding DNA: TGTGCCAGCAGGCCTTCACTAGCGGGGGGCAATCGTGACGAGCAGTACTTC.

This clonotype was detected only a few times. This chain uses TRBV12-3 or TRBV12-4 with TRBJ2-3; TRBD2 is a possible D gene (5 bases). CDR3 length: 15 residues. Trimming cost V 3 bases and J 1 base, with 11 bases left between them. The CDR3: CASSFSNSGTDTQYF. For the CDR3, the DNA is TGTGCCAGCAGTTTTTCGAATAGCGGCACAGATACGCAGTATTTT.